This TCR beta chain was recovered during a study of T cell responses to AZD1222 COVID-19 vaccine. The study's findings and limits: Females outnumbered males among donors, who were mostly white British; clonal diversity was possibly underestimated. The span of vaccine-associated CD4 TCRs extended across spike, with dominance at 160-218 and 743-854. Just a handful of AZD1222 recipients tested seropositive at baseline.

This CDR3 comprises 14 residues. Looked up from germline, CDR1 is SGHRS and CDR2 is YFSETQ. V was pared by 0 bases and J by 5 bases, with 11 bases between. TCRdb keeps only in-frame clones here, not all; method: immunoSEQ multiplex PCR. There are roughly 170,000 clones in the sample; 94% occur only once, and roughly 1.5% lies in the top ten. Remarks on this clone: The antigen is undetermined.

The V gene is TRBV5-1, the J gene TRBJ1-2; tentative D call: TRBD1 (6 bases). This sequence originates from an adult who received the AZD1222 COVID-19 vaccine. Sequencing was performed on peripheral blood, taken 28 days after the second AZD1222 dose. In DNA, the CDR3 is TGCGCCAGCAGCTTGGGAGACAGGATTTATGGCTACACCTTC. Translated: CASSLGDRIYGYTF.